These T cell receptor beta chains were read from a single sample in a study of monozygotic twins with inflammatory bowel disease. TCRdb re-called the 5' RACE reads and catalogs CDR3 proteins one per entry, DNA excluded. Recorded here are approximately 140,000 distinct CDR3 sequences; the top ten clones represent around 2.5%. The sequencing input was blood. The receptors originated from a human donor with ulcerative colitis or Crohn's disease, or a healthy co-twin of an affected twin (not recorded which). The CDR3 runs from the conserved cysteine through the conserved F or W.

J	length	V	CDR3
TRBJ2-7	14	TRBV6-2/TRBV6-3	CASSYSAGSYEQYF
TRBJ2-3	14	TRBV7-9	CASSLALVADTQYF
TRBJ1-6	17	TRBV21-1	CASSIASRGCYNSPLHF
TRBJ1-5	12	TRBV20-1	CSAGRGGQPQHF
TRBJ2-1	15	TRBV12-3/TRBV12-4	CASSLETSGYNEQFF
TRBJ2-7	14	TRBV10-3	CAISDPGQSYEQYF
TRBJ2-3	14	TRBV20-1	CSARLTGGTDTQYF
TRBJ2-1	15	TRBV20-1	CSAAGPPSSYNEQFF
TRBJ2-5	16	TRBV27	CASSLAGTGVQETQYF
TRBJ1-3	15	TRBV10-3	CAISDQFSSGNTIYF
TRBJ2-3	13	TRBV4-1	CASSQALSDTQYF
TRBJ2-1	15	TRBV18	CASSTGTGEYNEQFF
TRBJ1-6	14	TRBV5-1	CAISSPDYNSPLHF
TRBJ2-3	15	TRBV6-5	CASSFRGVPTDTQYF
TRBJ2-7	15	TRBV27	CASSSRTGSSYEQYF
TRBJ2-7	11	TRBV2	CASSEGYEQYF
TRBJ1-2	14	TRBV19	CASAVAGGVNGYTF
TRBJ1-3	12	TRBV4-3	CASSQSGNTIYF
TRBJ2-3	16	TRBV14	CASSLRGGLARDTQYF
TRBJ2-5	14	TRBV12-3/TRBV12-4	CASSSQGNRETQYF
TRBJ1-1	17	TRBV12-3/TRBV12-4	CASSSAPTGAGNTEAFF
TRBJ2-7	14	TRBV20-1	CSASGRRNAYEQYF
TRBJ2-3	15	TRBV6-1	CASSELAGGPDTQYF
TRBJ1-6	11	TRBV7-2	CASSSGIPLHF
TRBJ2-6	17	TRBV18	CASSTKISGTGANVLTF
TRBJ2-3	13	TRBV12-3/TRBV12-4	CASRRASTDTQYF
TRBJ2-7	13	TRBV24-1	CATSRDSSYEQYF
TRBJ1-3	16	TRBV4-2	CASSQRGRHSGNTIYF
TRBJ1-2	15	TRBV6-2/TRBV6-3	CASRRTGTSLYGYTF
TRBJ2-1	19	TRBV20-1	CSPREGGSVDHPIYNEQFF
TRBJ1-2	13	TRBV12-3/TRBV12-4	CASSSPPGDGYTF
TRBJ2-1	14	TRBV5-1	CASTKGLAHNEQFF
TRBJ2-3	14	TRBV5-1	CASSSGQAGDTQYF
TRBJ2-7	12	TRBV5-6	CASSWRGYEQYF
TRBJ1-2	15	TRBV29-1	CSVESTQGGYYGYTF
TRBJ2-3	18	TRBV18	CASSPLGIVRVDTDTQYF
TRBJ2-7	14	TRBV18	CASSPSKGDYEQYF
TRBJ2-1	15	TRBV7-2	CASILGASGVYEQFF
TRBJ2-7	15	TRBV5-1	CASSRGQTSSYEQYF
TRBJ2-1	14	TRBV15	CATSRDGGLYEQFF
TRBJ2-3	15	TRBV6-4	CASSIGLAGTDTQYF
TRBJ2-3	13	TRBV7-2	CASSLFGDDTQYF
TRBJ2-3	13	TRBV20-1	CSAPKGLGDTQYF
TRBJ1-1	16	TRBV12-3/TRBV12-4	CASRETGTGENTEAFF
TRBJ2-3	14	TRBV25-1	CASSESRAADTQYF
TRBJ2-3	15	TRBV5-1	CASRPPGFGTDTQYF
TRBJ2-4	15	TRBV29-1	CSAARWAGAKNIQYF
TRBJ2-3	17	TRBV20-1	CSASTWAGGLDADTQYF
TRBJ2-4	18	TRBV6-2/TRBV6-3	CASSYGLSQGFAKNIQYF
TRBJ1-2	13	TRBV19	CASGVGGIDGYTF
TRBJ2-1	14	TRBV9	CASSEGGLYNEQFF
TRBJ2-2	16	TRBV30	CAYPGTGGMNTGELFF
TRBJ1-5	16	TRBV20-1	CSASISGQGQSQPQHF
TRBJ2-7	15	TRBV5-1	CASSLERRGSDEQYF
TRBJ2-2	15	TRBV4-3	CASSHLTGDTGELFF
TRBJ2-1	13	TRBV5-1	CASSPLTGNEQFF
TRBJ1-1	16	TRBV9	CASSVEPTGLGTEAFF